This T cell receptor (beta chain) is drawn from a study of blood T cell repertoires in COVID-19. For the study at large: Sites across the United States, Italy and Spain contributed samples from acute and convalescent COVID-19. T cells, B-cell-depleted T cells, or PBMCs provided the cDNA or gDNA that served as material.

Germline CDR1 SGHTA, CDR2 FQGTGA. Trimming took 2 bases from V and 5 from J; bases not matched to a gene: 6. This CDR3 is built from 15 residues. Authors' analysis steps: How many nucleated cells were present was estimated from reference gene primer amplification. Generated by immunoSEQ multiplex PCR, the TCRdb table keeps only in-frame clones and is missing some. The V and J calls and the clone size are those of that table, but D and trimming were determined from the DNA. The sample contains approximately 330,000 clones, 65% to 90% of which appear only once. The chain is built from TRBV7-3 and TRBJ2-3; 8 positions agree with TRBD2. The source of this sequence is a woman in her forties with acute COVID-19. The material sequenced was PBMCs or T cells enriched from blood (not recorded which). For the CDR3, the DNA is TGTGCCAGCAGCTTATACCCGGGGGGGTTAGATACGCAGTATTTT. The encoded protein is CASSLYPGGLDTQYF.